The 21 T cell receptor beta chains reported below all come from one sample, sequenced in a study of cytomegalovirus exposure and HLA in healthy donors. Primers included in the PCR were 60 Vbeta and 13 Jbeta primers. Only in-frame clones appear in the TCRdb table, and some are missing; sequencing was by immunoSEQ multiplex PCR. This sample carries 95,000 to 100,000 clones, 76% of them seen once, and the ten largest clones take roughly 2%. The sample taken for sequencing was PBMCs. Every receptor here comes from a man aged 35 to 55 in good health and CMV-seronegative.

The count of this clone is one. The J gene is TRBJ1-6, the V gene TRBV30; 7 bases match TRBD1. With 3 bases clipped from V and 8 bases from J, the junction kept 4 bases outside the gene matches. In germline, CDR1 is GTSNPN, CDR2 SVGIG (reference sequence). The CDR3 spans 13 residues. The CDR3: CAWRTGSYSPLHF. The CDR3 DNA sequence: TGTGCCTGGAGGACAGGGTCTTATTCACCCCTCCACTTT. Looking up the rest from reference TRBV30 and TRBJ1-6 gives the full variable domain: SQTIHQWPATLVQPVGSPLSLECTVEGTSNPNLYWYRQAAGRGLQLLFYSVGIGQISSEVPQNLSASRPQDRQFILSSKKLLLSDSGFYLCAWRTGSYSPLHFGNGTRLTVT.

The chain combines TRBV7-3 with TRBJ2-5, with D possibly matching TRBD2 (6 bases). The V gene's germline CDR1 is SGHTA and CDR2 FQGTGA. The CDR3 consists of 14 residues. V lost 5 bases to trimming and J lost 5 bases, with 15 bases between them. The CDR3 region is CASSPGVGTETQYF. The DNA for the CDR3 is TGTGCCAGCAGCCCGGGGGTAGGCACGGAGACCCAGTACTTC.

In its sample, this clone was seen a few times. The chain recombines TRBV28 with TRBJ2-7; D possibly corresponds to TRBD2 (6 bases). Germline-derived CDR1 and CDR2 are MDHEN and SYDVKM. V was pared by 6 bases and J by 0 bases, with 15 bases between. The CDR3 sequence is 15 residues long. The CDR3 DNA follows: TGTGCCAGCAGCCTACCGGGAGAAAGCTCCTACGAGCAGTACTTC. Translated, it gives CASSLPGESSYEQYF.

The V gene is TRBV11-2, the J gene TRBJ2-7; D gene uncertain. The CDR3 length is 11 residues. V was shortened by 2 bases and J by 4 bases, with 3 bases between the two germline ends. The germline gives CDR1 SGHAT, CDR2 FQNNGV. This CDR3 reads CASSLHYEQYF. In DNA, the CDR3 is TGTGCCAGCAGCTTACATTACGAGCAGTACTTC.

The chain links TRBV5-6 to TRBJ2-2; D is ambiguous. CDR3 length: 16 residues. Deletions cut 1 base from V and 0 bases from J, with 10 bases between. The germline V gene encodes CDR1 SGHDT and CDR2 YYEEEE. The CDR3 region is CASSLFLGANTGELFF. CDR3 DNA sequence: TGTGCCAGCAGCTTGTTTTTGGGCGCGAACACCGGGGAGCTGTTTTTT.

The V and J genes are TRBV28 and TRBJ2-2, with TRBD1 identical over 9 bases. Germline assignment: CDR1 MDHEN and CDR2 SYDVKM. This CDR3 is built from 19 residues. Losses at the gene ends were 6 bases for V and 4 bases for J; bases not matched to a gene: 18. In DNA, the CDR3 is TGTGCCAGCAGCCATCTCCGGGGACAGGGCCCCGGTGCCACCGGGGAGCTGTTTTTT. Its protein product is CASSHLRGQGPGATGELFF.

About this clone: Other nucleotide sequences from this sample produce the same CDR3. J is TRBJ1-5 and V is TRBV5-6; D is undetermined. Between the trimmed V and J ends, which lost 0 bases and 4 bases, there was a span of 11 bases. This CDR3 contains 15 residues. Germline CDR1 SGHDT, CDR2 YYEEEE. For the CDR3, the DNA is TGTGCCAGCAGCTTGGGTCAGCGGCAAAATCAGCCCCAGCATTTT. It codes for CASSLGQRQNQPQHF.

The V gene is TRBV7-9, the J gene TRBJ2-3; 13 positions match TRBD2. The CDR3 is 18 amino acids. V was clipped by 1 base and J by 2 bases; unmatched bases: 6. Germline V CDR1 and CDR2: SEHNR, FQNEAQ (reference sequence). CDR3 protein: CASSLGTSGRMATDTQYF. CDR3 in DNA: TGTGCCAGCAGCTTAGGGACTAGCGGGAGAATGGCCACAGATACGCAGTATTTT.

This clone was detected once. V and J are TRBV14 and TRBJ2-1; D is possibly TRBD2 (8 bases). The CDR3 totals 16 residues. CDR1 and CDR2 (germline): SGHDN, FVKESK. V was shortened by 4 bases and J by 9 bases, with 22 bases between the two germline ends. The CDR3 loop is CASSRREGQFFVEQFF. In DNA, the CDR3 is TGTGCCAGCAGCCGACGGGAGGGACAGTTCTTTGTTGAGCAGTTCTTC.

This chain joins TRBV6-5 and TRBJ1-5; D uncertain. CDR1 is MNHEY and CDR2 is SVGAGI in the germline V gene. The CDR3 spans 13 residues. Trimming shortened V by 9 bases and J by 5 bases, and 14 bases separated the two germline ends. The CDR3 DNA follows: TGTGCCAGTCGGAAACAGCAAGATCAGCCCCAGCATTTT. Amino acids: CASRKQQDQPQHF.

This clone was seen only a few times. The chain joins TRBV6-1 to TRBJ2-1; 8 bases match TRBD2. Losses at the gene ends were 6 bases for V and 0 bases for J; bases not matched to a gene: 4. From germline, CDR1 is MNHNS and CDR2 SASEGT. The CDR3 spans 15 residues. The CDR3 loop reads CASSPGTSSYNEQFF. Here the CDR3 DNA reads TGTGCCAGCAGCCCCGGGACTAGCTCCTACAATGAGCAGTTCTTC.

The chain's CDR3 is CASSQGHLNTGELFF. The CDR3 region has the DNA TGCGCCAGCAGCCAAGGACACCTAAACACCGGGGAGCTGTTTTTT. The V gene is TRBV4-1, the J gene TRBJ2-2; D is unresolved. Germline CDR1 reads MGHRA; CDR2 reads YSYEKL. The CDR3 runs to 15 residues. V shed 1 base and J shed 2 bases, with 8 bases lying between them.

The CDR3 loop is CAWRSITSGVVVEQYF. CDR3 DNA: TGTGCCTGGAGATCCATCACCTCCGGGGTCGTCGTGGAGCAGTACTTC. The chain is built from TRBV30 and TRBJ2-7; D perhaps matches TRBD2 (5 bases). This CDR3 is built from 16 residues. Trimming cost V 3 bases and J 7 bases, with 25 bases left between them. Germline V gene data show CDR1 as GTSNPN and CDR2 as SVGIG (reference sequence).

The chain employs TRBV23-1 and TRBJ2-3; D is undetermined. TRBV23-1 counts as an open reading frame of uncertain function. This CDR3 comprises 15 residues. V lost 5 bases to trimming and J lost 2 bases, with 14 bases between them. This CDR3 is CASSFGVRLTDTQYF. CDR3 DNA sequence: TGCGCCAGCAGTTTCGGAGTCCGACTCACAGATACGCAGTATTTT.

The rearrangement links TRBV6-5 to TRBJ1-3, with D uncertain. The ends were cut back, 4 bases at V and 0 bases at J, with 10 bases in the middle. This CDR3 spans 15 amino acids. The V gene's germline CDR1 is MNHEY and CDR2 SVGAGI. CDR3 bases: TGTGCCAGCAGTTCCGGCGGGTTCTCTGGAAACACCATATATTTT. Translating gives CASSSGGFSGNTIYF.

The chain couples TRBV27 to TRBJ1-5; D perhaps matches TRBD1 (5 bases). The CDR3 has 13 amino acids. Germline-derived CDR1 and CDR2 are MNHEY and SMNVEV (reference sequence). V was cut by 8 bases and J by 6 bases, with 14 bases left in between. The CDR3 DNA reads as TGTGCCAGCGCCTTCGGGGGACCTCAGCCCCAGCATTTT. Its protein product is CASAFGGPQPQHF.

In its sample, this clone was seen a few times. The rearrangement links TRBV19 to TRBJ2-3; TRBD1 is a possible D gene (6 bases). The germline V and J ends were trimmed by 6 bases and 2 bases, with 15 bases remaining between them. CDR3 size: 15 residues. The germline gives CDR1 LNHDA, CDR2 SQIVND (reference sequence). The CDR3 spells CASRLQGLNTDTQYF. The CDR3 DNA follows: TGTGCCAGTAGATTACAGGGATTAAACACAGATACGCAGTATTTT.

CDR3 protein: CASSASGNTDTQYF. Here the CDR3 DNA reads TGTGCCAGCAGCGCTAGCGGTAACACAGATACGCAGTATTTT. This chain joins TRBV7-3 and TRBJ2-3; 7 bases match TRBD2. Looked up from germline, CDR1 is SGHTA and CDR2 is FQGTGA. The CDR3 contains 14 residues. V gave up 5 bases and J gave up 2 bases; unmatched junction bases: 4.

The genes are TRBV7-9 and TRBJ2-5; 7 bases match TRBD1. This CDR3 has 15 residues. Germline CDR1 SEHNR, CDR2 FQNEAQ (reference sequence). J lost 5 bases, V lost 2 bases, and 8 bases had no gene match. CDR3 bases: TGTGCCAGCAGCTTACGGACAGGTCTCGGGGAGACCCAGTACTTC. It encodes CASSLRTGLGETQYF.

The rearrangement uses TRBV7-8 and TRBJ2-7; D is uncertain. The CDR3 consists of 13 residues. Germline-derived CDR1 and CDR2 are SGHVS and FQNEAQ. Trimming shortened V by 5 bases and J by 7 bases, and 15 bases separated the two germline ends. The CDR3 nucleotides read TGTGCCAGCAGCCCCCCGCGCTTAAAGGAGCAGTACTTC. Translating gives CASSPPRLKEQYF.

This chain uses TRBV28 with TRBJ2-3; 12 positions match TRBD2. Germline V gene data show CDR1 as MDHEN and CDR2 as SYDVKM. The V gene end was trimmed by 4 bases and the J gene end by 4 bases; junction bases not matched to a gene: 12. The CDR3 totals 18 residues. The CDR3 sequence: CASSSSRRLAGVADTQYF. In DNA, the CDR3 is TGTGCCAGCAGTTCTTCAAGACGACTAGCGGGAGTAGCAGATACGCAGTATTTT.